This entry lists 23 T cell receptor beta chains sequenced from one sample in a study of beta chain features in type 1 diabetes. These receptors' antigens are unknown. Investigators reverse transcribed all isolated RNA, so they sequenced expressed TCRB transcripts. The assay was immunoSEQ multiplex PCR, and TCRdb's table has in-frame clones only and misses some. The sample lists under 400,000 clones; around 12% were seen once. Whole-study findings and limits: Type 1 diabetes patients had TCRB CDR3s that were shorter (moderately but significantly so) in all four CD4+ subsets.

Material for sequencing was naive CD4+ T cells from blood. The receptor source for this set is a woman aged 18-29 years with type 1 diabetes.

The genes are TRBV5-6 and TRBJ2-5, with 8 bases that match TRBD2. Germline V gene sequence: CDR1 SGHDT, CDR2 YYEEEE. The CDR3 is 15 residues long. The J segment lost 5 bases and the V segment lost 4 bases, leaving 10 bases of the junction unmatched. CDR3 sequence (DNA): TGTGCCAGCAGCCCGCTGCATCCGGGAGGGGAGACCCAGTACTTC. This gives the protein CASSPLHPGGETQYF.

This clone showed up just a few times. The chain couples TRBV11-2 to TRBJ2-5; 8 positions agree with TRBD1. The J segment lost 5 bases and the V segment lost 5 bases, leaving 7 bases of the junction unmatched. This CDR3 contains 14 residues. CDR1 SGHAT and CDR2 FQNNGV come from the germline V gene. The CDR3 bases are TGTGCCAGCAGCCGACAGACAGGGGTCGAGACCCAGTACTTC. This sequence encodes CASSRQTGVETQYF.

CDR3 residues: CASIPGQVTLYEQYF. The DNA of the CDR3 is TGTGCCAGCATTCCGGGACAGGTTACTCTCTACGAGCAGTACTTC. J is TRBJ2-7 and V is TRBV28; TRBD1 matches 8 bases. This CDR3 has 15 amino acids. CDR1 is MDHEN, CDR2 SYDVKM, per germline. Germline trimming cut 7 bases from V and 3 bases from J; bases unmatched to any gene: 11.

The chain carries TRBV7-9 and TRBJ1-6, with no clear D. Looked up from germline, CDR1 is SEHNR and CDR2 is FQNEAQ (reference sequence). There are 14 residues in the CDR3. Trimming stripped 4 bases from V and 8 bases from J, with 12 bases between. This CDR3 reads CASSYGKRDSPLHF. DNA of the CDR3: TGTGCCAGCAGCTATGGGAAGAGGGATTCACCCCTCCACTTT. Full variable domain (outside the CDR3, taken from reference TRBV7-9 and TRBJ1-6): DTGVSQNPRHKITKRGQNVTFRCDPISEHNRLYWYRQTLGQGPEFLTYFQNEAQLEKSRLLSDRFSAERPKGSFSTLEIQRTEQGDSAMYLCASSYGKRDSPLHFGNGTRLTVT.

Worth noting for this clone: Other nucleotide sequences from this sample produce the same CDR3. Written as DNA, the CDR3 is TGTGCCAGCAGTGAGACGGGATTGAACACTGAAGCTTTCTTT. Translating it yields CASSETGLNTEAFF. The rearrangement links TRBV6-1 to TRBJ1-1; unclear D gene. The CDR3 contains 14 residues. Trimming removed 3 bases at V and 0 bases at J, with 8 bases between. The germline V gene has CDR1 MNHNS and CDR2 SASEGT.

This clone was counted only a few times. The V and J genes are TRBV7-9 and TRBJ2-7; 8 nucleotides agree with TRBD1. This CDR3 comprises 14 residues. V lost 5 bases and J lost 4; bases outside the gene matches: 7. Germline loops: CDR1 SEHNR, CDR2 FQNEAQ (reference sequence). The CDR3 sequence is CASSLQGESYEQYF. The DNA of the CDR3 is TGTGCCAGCAGCCTACAGGGGGAATCTTACGAGCAGTACTTC.

This clone appeared a few times. The rearrangement links TRBV15 to TRBJ1-1; 12 positions agree with TRBD1. V lost 3 bases, J lost 5 bases, and 10 bases stayed unmatched. From germline, CDR1 is LNHNV and CDR2 YYDKDF (reference sequence). This CDR3 comprises 17 residues. Written as DNA, the CDR3 is TGTGCCACCAGCAGGGTTCCCGGGACAGGGGGCTGGACTGAAGCTTTCTTT. Amino acids: CATSRVPGTGGWTEAFF.

The CDR3 DNA is TGTGCCAGCAGCACTAGCGGGGCGGGAGCAGATACGCAGTATTTT. Its protein product is CASSTSGAGADTQYF. V and J are TRBV7-2 and TRBJ2-3; 10 nucleotides align to TRBD2. The germline CDR1 and CDR2 sequences are SGHTA and FQGNSA. The CDR3 consists of 15 residues. The junction had 6 bases not matched to a gene; V was cut back by 5 bases and J by 4 bases.

The V and J genes are TRBV5-5 and TRBJ2-7; 14 positions match TRBD2. The V segment lost 6 bases and the J segment 3 bases; nucleotides outside the gene matches: 8. The germline CDR1 and CDR2 sequences are SGHKS and YYEKEE (reference sequence). The CDR3 covers 16 residues. CDR3 coding DNA: TGTGCCAGCATCCCGGGGACTAGCGGGAGTAGCTACGAGCAGTACTTC. It yields the protein CASIPGTSGSSYEQYF.

The chain couples TRBV6-5 to TRBJ1-2; 7 nucleotides agree with TRBD1. This CDR3 spans 15 amino acids. The germline gives CDR1 MNHEY, CDR2 SVGAGI. J was trimmed by 1 base and V by 3 bases; bases with no gene match: 5. The CDR3 bases are TGTGCCAGCAGTTATGACAGGGAGATTAACTATGGCTACACCTTC. Encoded protein: CASSYDREINYGYTF.

The rearrangement joins TRBV19 to TRBJ2-5; the match to TRBD1 covers 9 bases. With V trimmed by 5 bases and J by 2 bases, 9 bases remained unmatched. CDR1 LNHDA and CDR2 SQIVND come from the germline V gene (reference sequence). The CDR3 loop spans 16 amino acids. The CDR3 is CASSAVTGGGQETQYF. The DNA for the CDR3 is TGTGCCAGTAGTGCCGTTACAGGGGGCGGGCAAGAGACCCAGTACTTC.

CDR3 nucleotide sequence: TGTGCCAGCAGTCCGGGGGGGGCAGGGGACACTGAAGCTTTCTTT. It translates to CASSPGGAGDTEAFF. V is TRBV28 and J is TRBJ1-1, with a weak D call TRBD1 (6 bases). V lost 5 bases, J lost 3 bases, and 16 bases lay in between. Per germline, CDR1 MDHEN and CDR2 SYDVKM. The CDR3 has 15 residues. The complete variable domain, with remaining parts taken from reference TRBV28 and TRBJ1-1, reads DVKVTQSSRYLVKRTGEKVFLECVQDMDHENMFWYRQDPGLGLRLIYFSYDVKMKEKGDIPEGYSVSREKKERFSLILESASTNQTSMYLCASSPGGAGDTEAFFGQGTRLTVV.

Only a few counts were recorded for this clone. In DNA form, the CDR3 reads TGTGCCTGGGTGACGTGGGGCTGGCATAATGAGCAGTTCTTC. It translates to CAWVTWGWHNEQFF. The chain combines TRBV30 with TRBJ2-1, with D maybe TRBD1 (5 bases). Trimming stripped 5 bases from V and 7 bases from J, with 18 bases between. The CDR3 is 14 amino acids. Germline V gene data show CDR1 as GTSNPN and CDR2 as SVGIG (reference sequence).

The chain links TRBV18 to TRBJ2-7, with D possibly TRBD1 on 6 matching bases. Germline V gene lookup returns CDR1 KGHSH and CDR2 LQKENI. This CDR3 region has 16 residues. Trimming left V 5 bases short and J 4 bases short, with 21 bases between. CDR3 in DNA: TGTGCCAGCTCAAAGACAGGCTCTGGGTTCGGGTACGAGCAGTACTTC. Translating gives CASSKTGSGFGYEQYF.

V and J are TRBV27 and TRBJ2-7; D unresolved. The V end was cut by 3 bases, the J end by 3 bases, with 3 bases between. Germline V gene sequence: CDR1 MNHEY, CDR2 SMNVEV (reference sequence). The CDR3 is 11 residues long. In DNA form, the CDR3 reads TGTGCCAGCAGTTTTAACTACGAGCAGTACTTC. This gives the protein CASSFNYEQYF.

In this sample, this clone turned up a few times. This rearrangement joins TRBV5-6 to TRBJ2-7; a possible D gene is TRBD1 (6 bases). With 3 bases removed from V and 6 bases from J, the gap between germline ends came to 13 bases. From germline, CDR1 is SGHDT and CDR2 YYEEEE. CDR3 length equals 13 residues. The CDR3 nucleotides are TGTGCCAGCAGCTGGGGGACATTGGGCGAGCAGTACTTC. It codes for CASSWGTLGEQYF.

This chain connects TRBV19 to TRBJ2-5; maybe TRBD1 (5 bases). V lost 4 bases and J 3 bases, leaving 9 bases between the germline ends. The CDR3 spans 13 residues. The germline gives CDR1 LNHDA, CDR2 SQIVND (reference sequence). Written as DNA, the CDR3 is TGTGCCAGTAGTAGGGCCAGGGAAGAGACCCAGTACTTC. Its translation: CASSRAREETQYF.

This clone came up a few times. The chain joins TRBV4-1 to TRBJ2-7, with 8 bases that match TRBD2. J was trimmed by 3 bases and V by 0 bases; bases with no gene match: 7. CDR1 is MGHRA and CDR2 is YSYEKL in the germline V gene. The CDR3 length is 16 residues. The CDR3 loop is CASSQDGLAAVYEQYF. The CDR3 DNA is TGCGCCAGCAGCCAAGATGGACTAGCAGCCGTCTACGAGCAGTACTTC.

The gene calls are TRBV19 and TRBJ1-5, with a possible D match to TRBD1 (5 bases). Germline lookup yields CDR1 LNHDA and CDR2 SQIVND (reference sequence). The CDR3 contains 15 residues. Trimming stripped 7 bases from V and 9 bases from J, with 22 bases between. The CDR3 here is CASTLGRGRSRPQHF. In nucleotides, the CDR3 is TGTGCCAGTACATTGGGGCGGGGGAGGTCCCGGCCCCAGCATTTT.

This clone turned up a few times. The chain recombines TRBV2 with TRBJ2-3; maybe TRBD1 (5 bases). The CDR3 spans 16 residues. The ends were cut back, 5 bases at V and 6 bases at J, with 21 bases in the middle. Germline CDR1 and CDR2: SNHLY and FYNNEI. CDR3 protein: CASSLLGDRDMDTQYF. The CDR3 DNA sequence: TGTGCCAGCAGTCTACTCGGCGACAGAGATATGGATACGCAGTATTTT.

With regard to this clone: Different DNA sequences within this sample yield the same CDR3. The chain recombines TRBV6-5 with TRBJ1-1; D gene uncertain. This CDR3 comprises 13 residues. Germline lookup yields CDR1 MNHEY and CDR2 SVGAGI. V was clipped by 2 bases and J by 4 bases, with 8 bases between them. The CDR3 loop is CASSYGQSTEAFF. Here the CDR3 DNA reads TGTGCCAGCAGTTACGGGCAGAGCACTGAAGCTTTCTTT.

The V gene is TRBV5-4, the J gene TRBJ1-1; TRBD1 matches at 7 bases. In germline, CDR1 is SGHNT, CDR2 YYREEE (reference sequence). Trimming cost V 4 bases and J 5 bases; bases outside gene matches: 8. The CDR3 length is 14 residues. The CDR3 region has the DNA TGTGCCAGCAGCGTTACAGGGGCGAGGACTGAAGCTTTCTTT. The encoded protein is CASSVTGARTEAFF.

This clone showed up just a few times. The chain links TRBV11-2 to TRBJ2-1; TRBD2 might be the D (6 bases). Per the germline V gene, CDR1 is SGHAT and CDR2 is FQNNGV. This CDR3 is 13 amino acids long. Trimming stripped 8 bases from V and 4 bases from J, with 12 bases between. The DNA for the CDR3 is TGTGCCAGCTCGAGGGCGGGATACAATGAGCAGTTCTTC. Its translation is CASSRAGYNEQFF. Filled out from reference TRBV11-2 and TRBJ2-1, the complete variable domain reads EAGVAQSPRYKIIEKRQSVAFWCNPISGHATLYWYQQILGQGPKLLIQFQNNGVVDDSQLPKDRFSAERLKGVDSTLKIQPAKLEDSAVYLCASSRAGYNEQFFGPGTRLTVL.